This TCR beta chain stems from a study of Graves' ophthalmopathy and Graves' hyperthyroidism. Clinical symptoms, serum thyroxine, TRAb, thyroid ultrasound and orbital computed tomography determined diagnosis. Worth noting for this clonotype: Its antigen is as yet unknown.

Study-wide results and limits: Classification of ophthalmopathy versus stable hyperthyroidism by a 13-signature model yielded 85% to 90% sensitivity and around 76% specificity.

Beta-chain TCR CDR3 regions were amplified from RNA transcripts. HTBI-primed first-round RT-PCR preceded second-round multiplex PCR. TCRdb passed the multiplex PCR reads through MiXCR, listing each CDR3 protein once. The repertoire has under 800,000 distinct CDR3 sequences, 22% of them found once; the top ten carry more than 5.5%. The germline gives CDR1 LGHNA, CDR2 YNFKEQ. Trimming shortened V by 0 bases and J by 6 bases, and 14 bases separated the two germline ends. The CDR3 runs to 15 residues. V usage is TRBV4-2 and J usage is TRBJ1-1, with unresolved D. This sequence was found in a woman between 18 and 29 years old with stable Graves' hyperthyroidism. Some clones in this sample may be carry-over from other donors' samples. The sample was peripheral blood. The CDR3 bases are TGTGCCAGCAGCCAAGAAGGAATGGGGAGAGCTGAAGCTTTCTTT. Its protein product is CASSQEGMGRAEAFF.